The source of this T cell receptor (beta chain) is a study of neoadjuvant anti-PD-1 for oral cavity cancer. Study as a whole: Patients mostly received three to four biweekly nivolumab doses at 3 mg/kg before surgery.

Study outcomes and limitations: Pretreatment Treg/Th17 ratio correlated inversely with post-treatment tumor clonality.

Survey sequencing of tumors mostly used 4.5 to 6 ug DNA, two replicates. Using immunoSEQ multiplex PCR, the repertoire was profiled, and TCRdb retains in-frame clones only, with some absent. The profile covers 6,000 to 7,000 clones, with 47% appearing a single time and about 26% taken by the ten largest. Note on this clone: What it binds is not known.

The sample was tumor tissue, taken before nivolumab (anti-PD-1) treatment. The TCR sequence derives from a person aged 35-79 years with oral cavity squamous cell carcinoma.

This CDR3 is CASSPLRGLGYTF. The CDR3 DNA follows: TGTGCCAGCAGCCCATTGAGGGGGTTAGGCTACACCTTC. The chain joins TRBV6-5 to TRBJ1-2; TRBD1 might be the D (6 bases). This CDR3 has 13 amino acids. Germline CDR1 MNHEY, CDR2 SVGAGI. The V and J ends lost 6 bases and 8 bases respectively, with 16 bases between them.